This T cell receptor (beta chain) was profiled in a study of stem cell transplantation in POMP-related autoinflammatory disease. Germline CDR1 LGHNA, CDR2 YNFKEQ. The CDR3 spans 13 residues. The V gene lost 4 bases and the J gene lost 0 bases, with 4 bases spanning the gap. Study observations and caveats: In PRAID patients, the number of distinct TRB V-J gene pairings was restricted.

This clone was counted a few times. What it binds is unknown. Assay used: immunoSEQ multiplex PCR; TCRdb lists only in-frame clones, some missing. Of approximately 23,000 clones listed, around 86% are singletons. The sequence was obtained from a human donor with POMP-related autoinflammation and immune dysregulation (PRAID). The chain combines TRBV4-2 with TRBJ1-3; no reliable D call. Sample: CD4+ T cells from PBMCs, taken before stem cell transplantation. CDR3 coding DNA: TGTGCCAGCAGCCCTCCCTCTGGAAACACCATATATTTT. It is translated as CASSPPSGNTIYF.